These 18 T cell receptor beta chains share one sample of origin, sequenced in a study of blood T cell repertoires in COVID-19. Clones were sequenced by immunoSEQ multiplex PCR, and TCRdb holds only the in-frame ones, with some missing. The table has 90,000 to 100,000 clones, about 84% seen once. Sequenced sample: peripheral blood. The receptors come from a man aged 55-75 years with acute or convalescent COVID-19.

The J gene is TRBJ2-7, the V gene TRBV5-1; D is possibly TRBD2 (6 bases). Looked up from germline, CDR1 is SGHRS and CDR2 is YFSETQ. Trimming cost V 2 bases and J 7 bases, with 16 bases left between them. This CDR3 region has 14 residues. The CDR3 nucleotides read TGCGCCAGCAGCTTTGTGCCGGGAGTACGGGAGCAGTACTTC. Its translation: CASSFVPGVREQYF. Full variable domain (remainder filled in from reference TRBV5-1 and TRBJ2-7): KAGVTQTPRYLIKTRGQQVTLSCSPISGHRSVSWYQQTPGQGLQFLFEYFSETQRNKGNFPGRFSGRQFSNSRSEMNVSTLELGDSALYLCASSFVPGVREQYFGPGTRLTVT.

V is TRBV6-5 and J is TRBJ2-7; 9 bases agree with TRBD1. This CDR3 region has 14 residues. V trimming: 6 bases; J trimming: 3 bases; junction bases outside the gene matches: 6. Germline CDR1 reads MNHEY; CDR2 reads SVGAGI. The CDR3 nucleotides read TGTGCCAGCAGCCAGGACAGGGGTCTCTACGAGCAGTACTTC. Translated: CASSQDRGLYEQYF.

This clone was recorded only once. This sequence joins TRBV5-1 and TRBJ1-1; D uncertain. Germline V gene sequence: CDR1 SGHRS, CDR2 YFSETQ. This CDR3 has 15 residues. V was clipped by 1 base and J by 4 bases, with 14 bases between them. The CDR3 sequence: CASSLQPRHSTEAFF. CDR3 coding DNA: TGCGCCAGCAGCTTGCAACCGCGACACAGCACTGAAGCTTTCTTT. Variable domain in full (rest from reference TRBV5-1 and TRBJ1-1): KAGVTQTPRYLIKTRGQQVTLSCSPISGHRSVSWYQQTPGQGLQFLFEYFSETQRNKGNFPGRFSGRQFSNSRSEMNVSTLELGDSALYLCASSLQPRHSTEAFFGQGTRLTVV.

This chain connects TRBV6-5 to TRBJ1-6, with D possibly matching TRBD1 (5 bases). The CDR3 spans 15 residues. Germline lookup yields CDR1 MNHEY and CDR2 SVGAGI. With 0 bases removed from V and 7 bases from J, the gap between germline ends came to 10 bases. As DNA, the CDR3 is TGTGCCAGCAGTTACTCGAATCGGGGGAATTCACCCCTCCACTTT. Translating it yields CASSYSNRGNSPLHF.

The rearrangement joins TRBV11-2 to TRBJ2-1; 10 bases align to TRBD2. J lost 1 base, V lost 6 bases, and 6 bases had no gene match. CDR1 and CDR2 (germline): SGHAT, FQNNGV. CDR3 length: 16 amino acids. CDR3 coding DNA: TGTGCCAGCAGGATGAGCGGGAGGGTATCCTACAATGAGCAGTTCTTC. This codes for CASRMSGRVSYNEQFF.

The chain couples TRBV30 to TRBJ1-2; TRBD1 matches at 8 bases. Unmatched junction bases numbered 7, after V lost 0 bases and J lost 7 bases. The CDR3 extends over 14 amino acids. Germline V gene sequence: CDR1 GTSNPN, CDR2 SVGIG (reference sequence). CDR3 residues: CAWSVGQGAAGYTF. CDR3 DNA: TGTGCCTGGAGTGTAGGGCAGGGGGCCGCTGGCTACACCTTC. The variable domain in full, with the rest retrieved from reference TRBV30 and TRBJ1-2, is SQTIHQWPATLVQPVGSPLSLECTVEGTSNPNLYWYRQAAGRGLQLLFYSVGIGQISSEVPQNLSASRPQDRQFILSSKKLLLSDSGFYLCAWSVGQGAAGYTFGSGTRLTVV.

The V gene is TRBV6-4, the J gene TRBJ2-2; maybe TRBD1 (5 bases). V lost 6 bases to trimming and J lost 5 bases, with 13 bases between them. The germline V gene encodes CDR1 MRHNA and CDR2 SNTAGT. The CDR3 consists of 14 residues. CDR3 region: CASRPFSGTGELFF. The CDR3 DNA follows: TGTGCCAGCAGGCCTTTCTCAGGGACCGGGGAGCTGTTTTTT.

This clone came up a few times. CDR3 in amino acids: CATSRDHSASGGTNTGELFF. CDR3 DNA: TGTGCCACCAGCAGAGATCATTCTGCTAGCGGGGGGACGAACACCGGGGAGCTGTTTTTT. The chain couples TRBV15 to TRBJ2-2, with 11 bases that match TRBD2. This CDR3 spans 20 amino acids. CDR1 is LNHNV, CDR2 YYDKDF, per germline (reference sequence). Trimming cost V 0 bases and J 0 bases; bases outside gene matches: 9. Together with reference TRBV15 and TRBJ2-2, the CDR3 gives the full variable domain: DAMVIQNPRYQVTQFGKPVTLSCSQTLNHNVMYWYQQKSSQAPKLLFHYYDKDFNNEADTPDNFQSRRPNTSFCFLDIRSPGLGDTAMYLCATSRDHSASGGTNTGELFFGEGSRLTVL.

This chain connects TRBV5-1 to TRBJ1-1; possibly TRBD1 for D (6 bases). Trimming removed 4 bases at V and 0 bases at J, with 13 bases between. Per germline, CDR1 SGHRS and CDR2 YFSETQ. The CDR3 totals 15 residues. In DNA, the CDR3 is TGCGCCAGCAGCAGTACAGGGCATATGAACACTGAAGCTTTCTTT. Encoded protein: CASSSTGHMNTEAFF.

The rearrangement links TRBV19 to TRBJ2-5, with D possibly matching TRBD2 (5 bases). V lost 2 bases to trimming and J lost 0 bases, with 10 bases between them. Germline V gene data show CDR1 as LNHDA and CDR2 as SQIVND (reference sequence). This CDR3 is 15 amino acids long. CDR3 in DNA: TGTGCCAGTAGTATATTGTCGGGGAACCAAGAGACCCAGTACTTC. Translation gives CASSILSGNQETQYF.

The chain is built from TRBV7-9 and TRBJ2-5; a weak D match, TRBD1 (7 bases). Looked up from germline, CDR1 is SEHNR and CDR2 is FQNEAQ (reference sequence). The CDR3 is 16 amino acids. V lost 2 bases and J lost 3, with 16 bases in between. CDR3 in amino acids: CASSLYRGGGKETQYF. CDR3 bases: TGTGCCAGCAGCTTATATCGTGGAGGGGGCAAAGAGACCCAGTACTTC.

The V gene is TRBV10-3, the J gene TRBJ2-5; a possible D gene is TRBD1 (7 bases). The CDR3 contains 18 residues. Trimming took off 2 bases at V and 5 bases at J, with 24 bases between the two ends. The germline V gene has CDR1 ENHRY and CDR2 SYGVKD. CDR3 bases: TGTGCCATCAGTGAGGGAGCCTTGTCGGCAGGGGGGATCGAGACCCAGTACTTC. It codes for CAISEGALSAGGIETQYF.

V and J are TRBV5-5 and TRBJ2-7, with D maybe TRBD1 (6 bases). Per the germline V gene, CDR1 is SGHKS and CDR2 is YYEKEE (reference sequence). V gave up 4 bases and J gave up 4 bases, with 21 bases separating them. The CDR3 length is 16 residues. In DNA form, the CDR3 reads TGTGCCAGCAGCGTGTGGAAACAGGGTATACGTTACGAGCAGTACTTC. This gives the protein CASSVWKQGIRYEQYF.

This chain uses TRBV19 with TRBJ2-1; D might be TRBD2 (6 bases). The CDR3 extends over 15 amino acids. The germline V and J ends were trimmed by 3 bases and 4 bases, with 13 bases remaining between them. CDR1 LNHDA and CDR2 SQIVND come from the germline V gene (reference sequence). CDR3 sequence reads: CASSIVAEVYNEQFF. The CDR3 coding sequence is TGTGCCAGTAGTATCGTAGCGGAGGTATACAATGAGCAGTTCTTC.

The V gene is TRBV10-1, the J gene TRBJ2-7; 9 bases line up with TRBD1. The ends lost 6 bases at V and 6 bases at J; junction bases unmatched: 3. Germline CDR1 is WNHNN and CDR2 is SYGVQD (reference sequence). This CDR3 spans 12 amino acids. The CDR3 is CASSLDRGEQYF. The CDR3 nucleotides read TGCGCCAGCAGCCTGGACAGGGGCGAGCAGTACTTC.

The rearrangement uses TRBV13 and TRBJ1-6; D call uncertain. The CDR3 loop spans 12 amino acids. V was shortened by 1 base and J by 13 bases, with 8 bases between the two germline ends. Germline V gene lookup returns CDR1 PRHDT and CDR2 FYEKMQ (reference sequence). The CDR3 DNA sequence: TGTGCCAGCAGCTTAGTGCCGGGGCCCCTCCACTTT. Translation: CASSLVPGPLHF.

The chain joins TRBV9 to TRBJ1-1; D is uncertain. CDR1 and CDR2 (germline): SGDLS, YYNGEE. The CDR3 totals 13 residues. The V end lost 0 bases, the J end lost 7 bases, and 10 bases lay between the germline ends. CDR3 nucleotide sequence: TGTGCCAGCAGCGTAGGATCACCCAGTGAAGCTTTCTTT. It yields the protein CASSVGSPSEAFF.

This clone was counted a few times. This chain links TRBV24-1 with TRBJ2-2; 8 nucleotides agree with TRBD1. The CDR3 totals 14 residues. Germline CDR1 is KGHDR and CDR2 is SFDVKD. The trim removed 4 bases at V and 8 bases at J, leaving 5 bases unmatched. CDR3: CATSDPRGPGELFF. CDR3 bases: TGTGCCACCAGTGACCCCAGGGGGCCGGGGGAGCTGTTTTTT.